The 21 T cell receptor beta chains listed next were all sequenced from one sample in a study of T cells after yellow fever vaccination. TCRdb re-analysed the 5' RACE reads in MiXCR, keeping a single row per CDR3 protein. The sample consists of approximately 70,000 distinct CDR3 sequences, over 6% of them appearing once. This sample comprised CD8+ T cells sorted from PBMCs, obtained roughly 46 days after the first yellow fever vaccination. These receptors all come from a man aged 18-30 years who received the YFV17D yellow fever vaccine.

This clonotype was seen ten or more times. CDR3 sequence reads: CASSLVVGTPVVNTEAFF. The CDR3 nucleotides read TGTGCCAGCAGCTTAGTTGTAGGGACGCCGGTGGTGAACACTGAAGCTTTCTTT. V and J are TRBV11-1 and TRBJ1-1; a weak D match, TRBD1 (5 bases). The CDR3 is 18 residues long. V dropped 1 base and J dropped 0 bases, with 18 bases sitting between them. Germline V CDR1 and CDR2: SGHAT, FQDESV (reference sequence). Using reference TRBV11-1 and TRBJ1-1 for the parts outside the CDR3, the full variable domain is EAEVAQSPRYKITEKSQAVAFWCDPISGHATLYWYRQILGQGPELLVQFQDESVVDDSQLPKDRFSAERLKGVDSTLKIQPAELGDSAMYLCASSLVVGTPVVNTEAFFGQGTRLTVV.

The CDR3 sequence: CSVKADSYEQYF. The CDR3 DNA follows: TGCAGCGTAAAGGCCGACAGTTACGAGCAGTACTTC. The chain links TRBV29-1 to TRBJ2-7; a possible D gene is TRBD1 (5 bases). The CDR3 is made up of 12 amino acids. V was shortened by 6 bases and J by 4 bases, with 13 bases between the two germline ends. Germline V gives CDR1 SQVTM, CDR2 ANQGSEA.

The chain combines TRBV7-9 with TRBJ2-5; D gene unclear. With 5 bases removed from V and 5 bases from J, the gap between germline ends came to 9 bases. CDR1 and CDR2 from the germline V gene are SEHNR and FQNEAQ (reference sequence). CDR3 size: 12 residues. The CDR3 DNA sequence: TGTGCCAGCAGCCCCCACGGGGAGACCCAGTACTTC. It specifies CASSPHGETQYF.

The chain has TRBV7-6 and TRBJ2-7; D uncertain. CDR1 SGHVS and CDR2 FNYEAQ come from the germline V gene. The CDR3 is 15 residues long. The V end lost 0 bases, the J end lost 5 bases, and 14 bases lay between the germline ends. The CDR3 loop reads CASSLASGRPDEQYF. DNA of the CDR3: TGTGCCAGCAGCTTAGCTTCAGGCAGGCCAGACGAGCAGTACTTC.

The J gene is TRBJ2-1, the V gene TRBV12-3 or TRBV12-4, with D perhaps TRBD1 or TRBD2 (6 bases each). Deletions cut 5 bases from V and 11 bases from J, with 10 bases between. The CDR3 runs to 11 residues. The CDR3 nucleotides are TGTGCCAGCAGTATCCGGGGGCAGCAGTTCTTC. It is translated as CASSIRGQQFF.

The V gene is TRBV7-3, the J gene TRBJ2-3; D may be TRBD2 (6 bases). Germline V lookup: CDR1 SGHTA, CDR2 FQGTGA. The CDR3 totals 19 residues. V lost 0 bases and J 0 bases, leaving 19 bases between the germline ends. CDR3 nucleotide sequence: TGTGCCAGCAGCTTAACGGGGAGCGCGGGGCGCACTAGCACAGATACGCAGTATTTT. It is translated as CASSLTGSAGRTSTDTQYF.

This clonotype was counted many times. The chain joins TRBV6-5 to TRBJ2-1; D might be TRBD2 (5 bases). The germline CDR1 and CDR2 sequences are MNHEY and SVGAGI. Trimming took off 6 bases at V and 6 bases at J, with 12 bases between the two ends. The CDR3 totals 13 residues. The CDR3 spells CASSPREPNEQFF. In DNA, the CDR3 is TGTGCCAGCAGCCCACGGGAACCCAATGAGCAGTTCTTC.

In this sample, this clonotype turned up many times. The CDR3 region has the DNA TGCGCCAGCAGCTTTCAGGGGGACTACGAGCAGTACTTC. Translation gives CASSFQGDYEQYF. The V gene is TRBV5-1, the J gene TRBJ2-7, with 7 bases that match TRBD1. J lost 3 bases, V lost 2 bases, and 2 bases had no gene match. Germline assignment: CDR1 SGHRS and CDR2 YFSETQ. The CDR3 has 13 residues.

This clonotype was found many times. The V call is TRBV5-1, the J call TRBJ2-2, with D unclear. V lost 3 bases and J lost 5, with 11 bases in between. Looked up from germline, CDR1 is SGHRS and CDR2 is YFSETQ. CDR3 length: 14 amino acids. Here the CDR3 DNA reads TGCGCCAGCAGCTCCTACCTAGTAACCGGGGAGCTGTTTTTT. Amino acid sequence: CASSSYLVTGELFF.

The rearrangement links TRBV7-9 to TRBJ2-3; a possible D gene is TRBD2 (6 bases). The germline V gene has CDR1 SEHNR and CDR2 FQNEAQ (reference sequence). With 4 bases removed from V and 4 bases from J, the gap between germline ends came to 21 bases. This CDR3 is 17 amino acids long. CDR3 residues: CASSSEGRGWGADTQYF. In DNA, the CDR3 is TGTGCCAGCAGCTCCGAGGGCCGGGGCTGGGGGGCAGATACGCAGTATTTT.

This clonotype came up many times. J is TRBJ2-4 and V is TRBV4-2; a weak D match, TRBD1 (6 bases). Germline assignment: CDR1 LGHNA and CDR2 YNFKEQ. This CDR3 has 15 residues. Trimming took 1 base from V and 5 from J, leaving 12 bases between them. CDR3 nucleotide sequence: TGTGCCAGCAGCCAAGGTCTAGGGGGAGAAAACATTCAGTACTTC. Amino acid sequence: CASSQGLGGENIQYF.

This clonotype was detected ten times or more. The CDR3 here is CASTLQGGEQFF. CDR3 in DNA: TGTGCCAGCACCCTGCAAGGGGGCGAGCAGTTCTTC. The V gene is TRBV12-3 or TRBV12-4, the J gene TRBJ2-1; TRBD1 matches 7 bases. There are 12 residues in the CDR3. The trim removed 7 bases at V and 10 bases at J, leaving 7 bases unmatched.

This clonotype was detected a few times. The V call is TRBV5-6, the J call TRBJ1-1; 10 bases match TRBD1. The CDR3 loop spans 17 amino acids. Germline values: CDR1 SGHDT, CDR2 YYEEEE. With 5 bases clipped from V and 4 bases from J, the junction kept 14 bases outside the gene matches. CDR3 DNA: TGTGCCAGCAGTTCCGGGACAGGGGCCTTTTATCGCACTGAAGCTTTCTTT. Its translation is CASSSGTGAFYRTEAFF.

This clonotype was detected ten times or more. Here the CDR3 reads CSAREFYTEAFF. Here the CDR3 DNA reads TGCAGTGCTAGGGAGTTCTACACTGAAGCTTTCTTT. The genes are TRBV20-1 and TRBJ1-1; no reliable D call. The CDR3 loop spans 12 amino acids. Germline CDR1 DFQATT, CDR2 SNEGSKA (reference sequence). The germline V and J ends were trimmed by 3 bases and 3 bases, with 8 bases remaining between them.

This clonotype appeared a few times. V usage is TRBV6-5 and J usage is TRBJ1-1; D gene unclear. This CDR3 has 14 residues. V lost 2 bases, J lost 0 bases, and 7 bases lay in between. Per germline, CDR1 MNHEY and CDR2 SVGAGI. DNA of the CDR3: TGTGCCAGCAGTTACGGAGAAATGAACACTGAAGCTTTCTTT. This translates into CASSYGEMNTEAFF.

This clonotype has more than one count but fewer than ten. The genes are TRBV27 and TRBJ1-2, with D hard to call. The CDR3 is 13 residues long. Trimming cost V 2 bases and J 4 bases, with 8 bases left between them. Germline values: CDR1 MNHEY, CDR2 SMNVEV (reference sequence). CDR3 bases: TGTGCCAGCAGTTTAAACCCGGTCTATGGCTACACCTTC. This encodes CASSLNPVYGYTF.

This clonotype was picked up a small number of times. The chain combines TRBV6-5 with TRBJ1-2; D is undetermined. The germline CDR1 and CDR2 sequences are MNHEY and SVGAGI. This CDR3 has 13 amino acids. The V end was cut by 6 bases, the J end by 0 bases, with 8 bases between. In DNA, the CDR3 is TGTGCCAGCAGAGGACCTACTAACTATGGCTACACCTTC. Amino acid sequence: CASRGPTNYGYTF.

The chain carries TRBV11-2 and TRBJ2-7; the match to TRBD1 covers 7 bases. CDR3 length: 14 amino acids. Germline CDR1 reads SGHAT; CDR2 reads FQNNGV. V was pared by 2 bases and J by 5 bases, with 6 bases of the junction left unmatched. The CDR3 is CASSLTWTGHEQYV. In DNA, the CDR3 is TGTGCCAGCAGCTTAACTTGGACAGGCCACGAGCAGTACGTC.

The chain employs TRBV12-3 or TRBV12-4 and TRBJ1-5; TRBD1 matches 7 bases. There are 15 residues in the CDR3. The V and J ends lost 5 bases and 5 bases, in that order; junction bases with no gene match: 9. CDR3 sequence: CASSPGQLWDQPQHF. As DNA, the CDR3 is TGTGCCAGCAGTCCGGGACAGCTATGGGATCAGCCCCAGCATTTT.

As DNA, the CDR3 is TGTGCCAGCAGTTTAGATCTGGGCAGTGAAGCTTTCTTT. Translated: CASSLDLGSEAFF. The genes are TRBV27 and TRBJ1-1; the D is unclear. V was clipped by 2 bases and J by 7 bases, with 11 bases between them. The length of the CDR3 is 13 residues. Germline V lookup: CDR1 MNHEY, CDR2 SMNVEV (reference sequence).

Comments on this clonotype: This may be a read error: a much more frequent sequence differs by one nucleotide. The chain uses TRBV12-3 or TRBV12-4 and TRBJ2-2; D possibly corresponds to TRBD2 (5 bases). The CDR3 is 15 amino acids. CDR3 in amino acids: CASSWSRLYTGELSF. CDR3 coding DNA: TGTGCCAGCAGTTGGTCCAGACTATACACCGGGGAGCTGTCTTTT.